This is a list of T cell receptor beta chains from one sample in a study of technical replicates of blood from a few donors. Only in-frame clones appear in the TCRdb table, and some are missing; sequencing was by immunoSEQ multiplex PCR. In the table there are around 100,000 clones, over 95% of which are singletons. The sample consisted of T cells isolated from PBMCs. These receptors came from a human donor in good health. CDR3s include the opening cysteine and the closing phenylalanine or tryptophan. Fields, in order: J gene, V gene, D gene, CDR3 protein. D genes are given only for firm matches.

j_call: TRBJ2-7
v_call: TRBV5-6
d_call: TRBD1
cdr3_aa: CASSFPGQGSYEQYF

j_call: TRBJ2-5
v_call: TRBV29-1
d_call: TRBD1
cdr3_aa: CSVNRGLGETQYF

j_call: TRBJ1-3
v_call: TRBV4-1
d_call: -
cdr3_aa: CASSQVGLGQGYSGNTIYF

j_call: TRBJ2-5
v_call: TRBV6-1
d_call: -
cdr3_aa: CARTTLTEETQYF

j_call: TRBJ1-5
v_call: TRBV6-5
d_call: -
cdr3_aa: CASSYSSGQPQHF

j_call: TRBJ1-3
v_call: TRBV5-1
d_call: -
cdr3_aa: CASSLESGNTIYF

j_call: TRBJ2-5
v_call: TRBV27
d_call: -
cdr3_aa: CASSPGQTRQTQYF

j_call: TRBJ1-6
v_call: TRBV5-1
d_call: -
cdr3_aa: CASSSQGEVSPLHF

j_call: TRBJ1-1
v_call: TRBV30
d_call: -
cdr3_aa: CAWTGQPNTEAFF

j_call: TRBJ1-1
v_call: TRBV18
d_call: TRBD1
cdr3_aa: CASSPDRQATEAFF

j_call: TRBJ2-5
v_call: TRBV29-1
d_call: TRBD2
cdr3_aa: CSVLAGEETQYF

j_call: TRBJ1-2
v_call: TRBV6-6
d_call: -
cdr3_aa: CASSYDRNYGYTF

j_call: TRBJ1-1
v_call: TRBV5-1
d_call: -
cdr3_aa: CASSLDTGFEAFF

j_call: TRBJ2-7
v_call: TRBV6-6
d_call: -
cdr3_aa: CASSRTTVTEQYF

j_call: TRBJ1-2
v_call: TRBV28
d_call: -
cdr3_aa: CASSFSGVHYGYTF

j_call: TRBJ2-7
v_call: TRBV28
d_call: TRBD1
cdr3_aa: CASSTLNRGYEQYF

j_call: TRBJ1-2
v_call: TRBV30
d_call: -
cdr3_aa: CAWSVRSPYGYTF

j_call: TRBJ2-1
v_call: TRBV4-2
d_call: TRBD2
cdr3_aa: CASCSGSYNNEQFF

j_call: TRBJ2-2
v_call: TRBV10-1
d_call: -
cdr3_aa: CASSEMRESGELFF

j_call: TRBJ2-1
v_call: TRBV28
d_call: -
cdr3_aa: CASSFITGTPNNEQFF

j_call: TRBJ2-2
v_call: TRBV4-1
d_call: -
cdr3_aa: CASSPRGMRGRSGTNTGELFF

j_call: TRBJ2-7
v_call: TRBV30
d_call: TRBD1
cdr3_aa: CAWSRDRAYEQYF

j_call: TRBJ2-3
v_call: TRBV5-5
d_call: -
cdr3_aa: CASSADWGGGDTQYF

j_call: TRBJ2-1
v_call: TRBV2
d_call: -
cdr3_aa: CASGGQGRYNEQFF

j_call: TRBJ1-2
v_call: TRBV27
d_call: -
cdr3_aa: CASSLFGYAEGANYGYTF

j_call: TRBJ2-3
v_call: TRBV6-5
d_call: TRBD1
cdr3_aa: CASSYSPTGTGQYF

j_call: TRBJ2-7
v_call: TRBV28
d_call: TRBD1
cdr3_aa: CASSDRDRGALYEQYF

j_call: TRBJ2-7
v_call: TRBV11-2
d_call: TRBD1
cdr3_aa: CASRHGQGKRGEQYF

j_call: TRBJ2-1
v_call: TRBV29-1
d_call: TRBD2
cdr3_aa: CSDRAGAYNEQFF

j_call: TRBJ2-1
v_call: TRBV5-4
d_call: TRBD1
cdr3_aa: CASSPSAGQGGGEQFF

j_call: TRBJ2-7
v_call: TRBV5-4
d_call: TRBD1
cdr3_aa: CASSGGTGTAYEQYF

j_call: TRBJ2-3
v_call: TRBV12-5
d_call: TRBD1
cdr3_aa: CASGLVVTGTALPSKTTDTQYF

j_call: TRBJ2-7
v_call: TRBV18
d_call: TRBD1
cdr3_aa: CASSPTRGQGSYEQYF

j_call: TRBJ2-2
v_call: TRBV28
d_call: TRBD1
cdr3_aa: CASRSGTVNTGELFF

j_call: TRBJ2-3
v_call: TRBV27
d_call: -
cdr3_aa: CASSRRDTQYF

j_call: TRBJ2-1
v_call: TRBV11-2
d_call: -
cdr3_aa: CASSAHGGMLGNEQFF

j_call: TRBJ1-2
v_call: TRBV27
d_call: -
cdr3_aa: CASSYNGGGYTF

j_call: TRBJ1-2
v_call: TRBV11-3
d_call: TRBD1
cdr3_aa: CASSPSPGQATYGYTF

j_call: TRBJ2-7
v_call: TRBV30
d_call: TRBD1
cdr3_aa: CAWSVQDWDRAYEQYF

j_call: TRBJ2-7
v_call: TRBV29-1
d_call: -
cdr3_aa: CSVARREGGYEQYF

j_call: TRBJ2-3
v_call: TRBV28
d_call: TRBD1
cdr3_aa: CASSSQGAGADTQYF